This T cell receptor (beta chain) was captured in a study of T-cell memory formation after mild COVID-19. This clonotype was seen only a few times. Its antigen is unknown. Study results and limitations: CD4+ bias marked clones expanding day 15 to 37, unlike balanced contracting clones. Certain responding clones were present in pre-infection memory, suggesting participation of cross-reactive memory. Mostly located in CM and EM were contracting CD4+ clones, with contracting CD8+ clones located in EMRA.

CDR1 and CDR2 (germline): SEHNR, FQNEAQ (reference sequence). The germline V and J ends were trimmed by 1 base and 11 bases, with 6 bases remaining between them. This CDR3 region has 11 residues. Constant-segment primers and 5'RACE yielded cDNA libraries for TCR alpha and TCR beta, each carrying sample barcodes and UMIs. TCRdb re-derived calls from the 5' RACE reads in MiXCR, one entry per CDR3 protein. The repertoire has fewer than 700,000 distinct CDR3 sequences, less than 25% of them found once; the top ten carry roughly 8.1%. The receptor's source is an adult woman who had mild COVID-19 (a few samples of this study predate the infection). Cell type and time point are not known. This chain uses TRBV7-9 with TRBJ2-1; no definite D call. The specimen was PBMCs or a T cell subset sorted from them (not recorded which). CDR3 DNA: TGTGCCAGCAGCTTAGACCCCCAGCAGTTCTTC. Translated: CASSLDPQQFF. The full variable domain, with the rest looked up from reference TRBV7-9 and TRBJ2-1, is DTGVSQNPRHKITKRGQNVTFRCDPISEHNRLYWYRQTLGQGPEFLTYFQNEAQLEKSRLLSDRFSAERPKGSFSTLEIQRTEQGDSAMYLCASSLDPQQFFGPGTRLTVL.